This T cell receptor beta chain emerged from a study of CD8 T cells in ankylosing spondylitis. TCRdb itself ran the 5' RACE reads through MiXCR, one entry per CDR3 protein. The sample includes 400,000 or so distinct CDR3 sequences, roughly 26% of them seen just once. General observations from the study: For ankylosing spondylitis blood, a TCR beta motif of seven to nine highly homologous variants appeared characteristic.

Per germline, CDR1 SGHNT and CDR2 YENEEA. The trim removed 1 base at V and 6 bases at J, leaving 9 bases unmatched. This CDR3 region has 16 residues. A remark on this clonotype: What it binds is unknown.

The chain employs TRBV11-3 and TRBJ2-5, with 9 bases that match TRBD1. Source material: blood, either unsorted or a sorted T cell fraction (not recorded which). This sequence was found in a male donor with ankylosing spondylitis. As DNA, the CDR3 is TGTGCCAGCAGCTTAGGTCCGGGACAGGGATCGAAGACCCAGTACTTC. Its translation is CASSLGPGQGSKTQYF.